The clone carrying this TCR beta chain was observed many times. Antigen: not known. This CDR3 is built from 12 residues. Germline V gives CDR1 MNHGY, CDR2 SVAAGI. V was trimmed by 3 bases and J by 8 bases, leaving 10 bases between them. Time point reported: newly diagnosed GD, antithyroid drugs for less than 3 months. Following extraction of RNA from PBMCs, that RNA was used to make the TCR library. These data originate in a study of regulatory T cells in long-lasting Graves disease. The wider study: Antithyroid drug use was under 3 months in newly diagnosed Graves' patients. Study findings and constraints: Persistent disease was associated with favored TRBV28 usage and with favored use of TRBJ1-2 and TRBJ2-5.

Building of the TCR beta libraries involved iRepertoire HTBI primers and Arm-PCR of CDR3 regions. TCRdb fed the multiplex PCR reads into MiXCR, producing one record per CDR3 protein. The sample carries about 440,000 distinct CDR3 sequences, around 15% recorded once. This same sample was also taken into another study, of T cells in Graves' hyperthyroidism and ophthalmopathy.

The clonotype was recovered from a woman younger than 35 with Graves disease. The input for sequencing was peripheral blood mononuclear cells (PBMCs), taken at new diagnosis, from a patient treated with antithyroid drugs. The chain joins TRBV6-9 to TRBJ1-2, with D unclear. The CDR3 reads CASSYPKGGYTF. For the CDR3, the DNA is TGTGCCAGCAGTTACCCGAAGGGAGGCTACACCTTC.